Described below is a single T cell receptor (beta chain) sequence and its context. Its antigen is still unknown. These data come from a study of blood T cells in healthy people across ages. It was with a sample-barcoded 5' primer and a J-beta primer mix that a second PCR of roughly 7 to 12 cycles was run. Via MiXCR, TCRdb re-called the 5' RACE reads, giving one row per CDR3 protein. Among approximately 850,000 distinct CDR3 sequences listed, over 45% were seen once. Points from the study as a whole: Nothing was known about donor CMV status, and this possibly confounded expanded clonotype changes.

The germline CDR1 and CDR2 sequences are SGHVS and FNYEAQ. The CDR3 is 15 amino acids. Trimming pared 5 bases from V and 0 bases from J, leaving 13 bases between. The specimen sequenced was blood. J is TRBJ1-2 and V is TRBV7-6; TRBD1 is a possible D gene (5 bases). The clonotype originates from a young man in good health. The CDR3 protein is CASSDSPTANYGYTF. For the CDR3, the DNA is TGTGCCAGCAGCGACAGTCCGACAGCTAACTATGGCTACACCTTC.